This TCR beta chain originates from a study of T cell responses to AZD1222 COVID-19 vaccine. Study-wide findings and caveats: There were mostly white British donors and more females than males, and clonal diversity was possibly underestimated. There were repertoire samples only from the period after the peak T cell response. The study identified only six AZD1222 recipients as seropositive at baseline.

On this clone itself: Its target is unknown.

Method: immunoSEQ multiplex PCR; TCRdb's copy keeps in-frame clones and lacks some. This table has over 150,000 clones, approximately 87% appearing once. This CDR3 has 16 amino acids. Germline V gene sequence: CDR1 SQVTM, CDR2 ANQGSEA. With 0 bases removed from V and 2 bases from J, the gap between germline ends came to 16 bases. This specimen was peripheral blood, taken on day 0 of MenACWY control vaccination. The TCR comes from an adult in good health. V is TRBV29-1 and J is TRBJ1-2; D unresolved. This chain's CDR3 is CSVEDPNRVHNYGYTF. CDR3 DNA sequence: TGCAGCGTTGAAGATCCCAACAGAGTTCACAACTATGGCTACACCTTC.